The 8 T cell receptor beta chains given below trace back to one sample, sequenced in a study of T cells after yellow fever vaccination. MiXCR, applied by TCRdb to the 5' RACE reads, yields one record per CDR3 protein. The data contain under 500,000 distinct CDR3 sequences, around 19% of them singletons. The specimen comprised PBMCs, sampled before the yellow fever booster vaccination. Receptors originate from a man between 18 and 29 years old who received the YFV17D yellow fever vaccine.

There are many counts of this clonotype. The V gene is TRBV20-1, the J gene TRBJ2-7, with 9 bases identical to TRBD1. Germline CDR1 is DFQATT and CDR2 is SNEGSKA (reference sequence). The CDR3 is 16 residues long. The ends lost 1 base at V and 4 bases at J; junction bases unmatched: 11. As DNA, the CDR3 is TGCAGTGCTAGAGGCGGGACAGGGTTCCCGACATACGAGCAGTACGTC. Amino acids: CSARGGTGFPTYEQYV.

V is TRBV6-1 and J is TRBJ2-1, with TRBD1 matching over 7 bases. The CDR3 contains 16 residues. V shed 4 bases and J 8 bases; nucleotides not matched to a gene: 14. Germline lookup yields CDR1 MNHNS and CDR2 SASEGT. CDR3: CASSAIDRATVDEQFF. CDR3 in DNA: TGTGCCAGCAGTGCGATAGACAGGGCCACTGTTGATGAGCAGTTCTTC.

The chain employs TRBV20-1 and TRBJ1-1, with TRBD1 identical over 7 bases. This CDR3 has 13 amino acids. After removal of 6 bases from V and 4 bases from J, the junction contained 8 bases not matched to a gene. Germline V gives CDR1 DFQATT, CDR2 SNEGSKA (reference sequence). The DNA of the CDR3 is TGCAGTGCCGCCAGGGGGGCGGGCACTGAAGCTTTCTTT. Translated: CSAARGAGTEAFF.

This clonotype came up a few times. V gene TRBV4-1 combines with J gene TRBJ1-1; D is undetermined. Germline V lookup: CDR1 MGHRA, CDR2 YSYEKL. The CDR3 consists of 19 residues. V was pared by 0 bases and J by 0 bases, with 20 bases between. The CDR3 DNA follows: TGCGCCAGCAGCCAAGATCAGCTGTGGTGGTCGAGGTTGAACACTGAAGCTTTCTTT. This gives the protein CASSQDQLWWSRLNTEAFF.

V gene TRBV4-1 combines with J gene TRBJ1-4; TRBD1 matches at 7 bases. The CDR3 spans 14 residues. Germline CDR1 is MGHRA and CDR2 is YSYEKL. Unmatched junction bases numbered 7, after V lost 5 bases and J lost 7 bases. The CDR3 coding sequence is TGCGCCAGCAGCGTCCGGGACAGAGGTGAAAAACTGTTTTTT. Translating it yields CASSVRDRGEKLFF.

In its sample, this clonotype was seen many times. CDR3 sequence reads: CASSLEQNTGELFF. The CDR3, as DNA: TGTGCCAGCAGCTTAGAACAGAACACCGGGGAGCTGTTTTTT. V gene TRBV11-2 combines with J gene TRBJ2-2; the D is unclear. The CDR3 is made up of 14 amino acids. CDR1 and CDR2 (germline): SGHAT, FQNNGV. V was pared by 0 bases and J by 1 base, with 3 bases between.

This chain uses TRBV7-2 with TRBJ2-2; D gene unclear. Germline V gene sequence: CDR1 SGHTA, CDR2 FQGNSA. This CDR3 region has 16 residues. With 8 bases removed from V and 2 bases from J, the gap between germline ends came to 18 bases. CDR3 nucleotide sequence: TGTGCCAGCCCTTGGCCGTCGATTGTCAACACCGGGGAGCTGTTTTTT. It yields the protein CASPWPSIVNTGELFF.

This clonotype has a handful of counts. The V and J genes are TRBV7-9 and TRBJ1-2, with 7 bases matching TRBD1. The CDR3 is 15 residues long. From germline, CDR1 is SEHNR and CDR2 FQNEAQ (reference sequence). The V gene end was trimmed by 0 bases and the J gene end by 7 bases; junction bases not matched to a gene: 8. The CDR3: CASSLARQGGSGYTF. The CDR3 coding sequence is TGTGCCAGCAGCTTAGCCCGACAGGGTGGCAGTGGCTACACCTTC.